This TCR beta chain stems from a study of blood T cells in healthy people across ages (dated by TCRdb to the mid-2010s). Some background on the complete study: Template switching captured roughly one uniquely barcoded TCR beta cDNA molecule per two T cells in model experiments. To track age-related changes in TCR beta repertoire diversity, the study relied on deep sequencing normalized with unique cDNA molecular identifiers. Donors were grouped into four age groups: young (average 16 years), middle-aged (about 38), aged (about 60) and long-lived (approximately 82). Two additional independent replicas of 1 million unique cDNA reads from the same blood draw were analyzed for two donors (one aged 18 to 29 and one aged 80 or older).

The sample holds a few counts of this clonotype. No antigen is known for it. No quality values exist for individual bases; no much larger clone is one base distant. What the research found in general, with its limitations: Observed TCR beta diversity correlated strongly with the percentage of naive T cells measured by flow cytometry. Donor CMV infection status was unknown, potentially confounding age-related changes in expanded clonotypes. Estimates of total diversity from one million sequenced T cells were regarded as lower bounds and underestimates. Bulk unsorted PBMC profiling prevented conclusive comparison of naive and antigen-experienced compartments. The long-lived group showed more naive CD4+ T cells, fewer expanded clones and increased TCR diversity than the aged group, suggesting age selection. As age increased, observed TCR beta diversity per million T cells dropped in a roughly linear way, and a significant reduction was already evident by age about 36.

The 35 to 40 donors, aged 6 to 90 years, were systemically healthy Caucasian individuals from Russia. Roughly 9.5 milliliters of peripheral blood were drawn from each donor into EDTA-treated Vacutainer tubes. Ficoll-Paque density-gradient centrifugation was used to isolate PBMCs, with at least 6.5 million per sample. Total RNA was extracted from PBMCs with Trizol reagent, with at least 5 micrograms obtained per sample. The percentages of naive CD45RAhigh/CD27high T cells were determined by flow cytometry on a PBMC aliquot from every donor. Library preparation was by 5' RACE. Sequencing was performed on an Illumina HiSeq 2500. A second PCR of about 6 to 11 cycles was performed with a sample-barcoded 5' primer and a J-beta primer mix. A template-switch 5' adaptor carrying 12 random nucleotides introduced a unique molecular identifier onto each TCR beta cDNA molecule. Each sample yielded at least 3 million CDR3-containing paired-end reads. The Mint cDNA synthesis kit, primed by a TRBC-specific oligonucleotide, was used to synthesize first-strand cDNA from all RNA. All cDNA was treated with uracil-DNA glycosylase and then went through a first 18-cycle PCR with the universal primers M1SS and BC2_uni_R. The study's processing was this. For normalization, 1 million high-quality reads were randomly selected from each sample, with every read carrying a distinct molecular identifier. Reads with shared molecular identifiers were discarded instead of being binned into consensus sequences. MiTCR, with a Q25 quality threshold and the strictest error-elimination algorithm, was used for CDR3 identification, clonotype clustering and error correction. A nonparametric unseen species model with Euler transformation was used to estimate lower-bound total TCR beta diversity. TCRdb trimmed the raw reads at Q25, called clones with MiXCR and kept productive beta chains. Identical CDR3 proteins give one entry, which carries the most common genes and DNA. It is TCRdb's table, rather than the study itself, that gives the V and J calls and clone size. Present in this sample are roughly 1,100,000 distinct CDR3 sequences, roughly 24% of which were seen just once. Around 0.75% of the sample is held by the ten biggest clonotypes.

From its cysteine to its phenylalanine, the CDR3 spans 16 amino acids. The retained sequence is limited to the CDR3, 48 bases, with the frame set at the first base. V is pruned by 5 bases and J by 11 bases, leaving 13 bases of the junction without a gene match. This sample was shared with a second study, whose subject was T cells of mothers and their children. The second publication reports: The donors were nine systemically healthy Caucasian individuals, made up of three mothers and their six children. cDNA synthesis consumed the entire amount of extracted RNA, loaded at 1.5 ug RNA in each 15 ul reaction. In the second PCR, the M1S primer introduced both the sample barcodes and 2-4 random nucleotides. More than 8 million TCR beta CDR3 reads were obtained from each mother, and some 3 million reads were obtained from each child. Thymic selection similarly shapes TCR recombination output in related and unrelated pairs, with minor effect from inherited differences. Normalized repertoire overlap was always slightly but never significantly higher in related than unrelated mother-child pairs. With a sensitivity of 90 to 100 clones per million clonotypes, no persistent microchimeric T cell clones were detected. In the study, deep NGS was used to compare the TCR beta repertoires of mothers and children, and features distinguishing related mother-child pairs from unrelated individuals were sought. Mothers averaged about 37 +/- 4 years of age and children averaged about 12 +/- 4 years. After adapters were ligated using NEBNext reagents, the libraries underwent 100+100 nt paired-end sequencing on an Illumina HiSeq 2000. Mother and child libraries were prepared a month apart and sequenced in separate runs to prevent cross-contamination. For each donor, somewhere between roughly 450,000 and 2,000,000 distinct TCR beta clonotypes were identified. Naive TCR beta clonotypes were estimated from low-frequency clonotypes matched to each donor's FACS-determined naive share, without sorting.

The TCR comes from a girl aged 2 to 9 in good health. Here the chain combines TRBV12-3 or TRBV12-4 and TRBJ1-6; 9 central nucleotides agree with TRBD1. Source material: blood. The nucleotide sequence is TGTGCCAGCAGTATGACCTCCGGGACAGGGAGGACACCCCTCCACTTT. Its protein product is CASSMTSGTGRTPLHF.